This entry is about one T cell receptor (beta chain). This sample was included in a study of ipilimumab plus nivolumab after autologous stem cell transplantation. On the study more broadly: Median doses per patient: roughly 5 ipilimumab, seven to nine nivolumab.

Clones were read by immunoSEQ multiplex PCR, and TCRdb kept only the in-frame ones, dropping some. The table includes tens of thousands of clones, 83% detected once. In germline, CDR1 is SGHAT, CDR2 FQNNGV. V was trimmed by 0 bases and J by 1 base, leaving 3 bases between them. The CDR3 spans 13 residues. Through week 26, nivolumab 3 mg/kg IV was given weeks 1, 4, 7, 10, then biweekly. Source: PBMCs, taken in a trial of ipilimumab plus nivolumab as post-transplant consolidation. The sequence was obtained from a male donor with diffuse large B-cell lymphoma. This chain connects TRBV11-2 to TRBJ1-1; D not resolved. The CDR3 region is CASSLEANTEAFF. The CDR3 DNA follows: TGTGCCAGCAGCTTAGAAGCGAACACTGAAGCTTTCTTT.